These T cell receptor beta chains were read from a single sample in a study of blood T cell repertoires in COVID-19. Assay: immunoSEQ multiplex PCR; the TCRdb copy retains only in-frame clones and omits some. The sample records some 150,000 clones, roughly 85% being singletons. Sequenced: peripheral blood. The receptors were gathered from a man aged 45 to 65 with acute or convalescent COVID-19. CDR3s include the opening cysteine and the closing phenylalanine or tryptophan. D genes are given only for firm matches. Size values are once, few and many counts, or a class for expanded clones, and some rows have none.

j_call: TRBJ1-1; v_call: TRBV9; clone_size: NA; d_call: NA; cdr3_nt: TGTGCCAGCAGCGTAGGCGCAGGGGTGAACACTGAAGCTTTCTTT; cdr3_aa: CASSVGAGVNTEAFF
j_call: TRBJ2-2; v_call: TRBV7-8; clone_size: NA; d_call: TRBD2; cdr3_nt: TGTGCCAGCAGCAGGGAGGGCCGGAACACCGGGGAACTGTTTTTT; cdr3_aa: CASSREGRNTGELFF
j_call: TRBJ2-1; v_call: TRBV11-3; clone_size: NA; d_call: NA; cdr3_nt: TGTGCCAGCAGGTCCGGGGTCTACAATGAGCAGTTCTTC; cdr3_aa: CASRSGVYNEQFF
j_call: TRBJ1-1; v_call: TRBV5-1; clone_size: NA; d_call: NA; cdr3_nt: TGCGCCAGCAGCTTGGGGGAGATGAACACTGAAGCTTTCTTT; cdr3_aa: CASSLGEMNTEAFF
j_call: TRBJ2-1; v_call: TRBV12-3/TRBV12-4; clone_size: few; d_call: NA; cdr3_nt: TGTGCCAGCAGTTTCAACGGCAATGAGCAGTTCTTC; cdr3_aa: CASSFNGNEQFF
j_call: TRBJ2-2; v_call: TRBV7-2; clone_size: NA; d_call: TRBD1; cdr3_nt: TGTGCCAGCAGCTCCAGGACAGGGGGCACCGGGGAGCTGTTTTTT; cdr3_aa: CASSSRTGGTGELFF
j_call: TRBJ1-5; v_call: TRBV18; clone_size: NA; d_call: NA; cdr3_nt: TGTGCCAGCTCACCAACGAGGGCGGGGGGCAATCAGCCCCAGCATTTT; cdr3_aa: CASSPTRAGGNQPQHF
j_call: TRBJ2-1; v_call: TRBV5-8; clone_size: NA; d_call: NA; cdr3_nt: TGTGCCAGCAGCAGGGCGGGCAATGAGCAGTTCTTC; cdr3_aa: CASSRAGNEQFF
j_call: TRBJ2-1; v_call: TRBV6-4; clone_size: NA; d_call: TRBD1; cdr3_nt: TGTGCCAGCAGTGTTTATGGGACAGGAGTATACAATGAGCAGTTCTTC; cdr3_aa: CASSVYGTGVYNEQFF
j_call: TRBJ1-1; v_call: TRBV10-1; clone_size: NA; d_call: TRBD1; cdr3_nt: TGCGCCAGCAGACCGGGACAGGGGACCAACACTGAAGCTTTCTTT; cdr3_aa: CASRPGQGTNTEAFF
j_call: TRBJ1-1; v_call: TRBV30; clone_size: NA; d_call: NA; cdr3_nt: TGTGCCTGGAGTACTAGGCTTGACGCTTTCTTT; cdr3_aa: CAWSTRLDAFF
j_call: TRBJ2-7; v_call: TRBV6-5; clone_size: NA; d_call: TRBD1; cdr3_nt: TGTGCCAGCAGGCCGCGAAAGACAGGGGCGACCGAGCAGTACTTC; cdr3_aa: CASRPRKTGATEQYF
j_call: TRBJ2-1; v_call: TRBV6-5; clone_size: NA; d_call: NA; cdr3_nt: TGTGCCAGCAGGATGAATACAGGCTACAATGAGCAGTTCTTC; cdr3_aa: CASRMNTGYNEQFF
j_call: TRBJ2-2; v_call: TRBV3-1/TRBV3-2; clone_size: NA; d_call: TRBD2; cdr3_nt: TGTGCCAGCAGCCCTCCCCGTGGGACTAGCGGGATCAACACCGGGGAGCTGTTTTTT; cdr3_aa: CASSPPRGTSGINTGELFF
j_call: TRBJ2-3; v_call: TRBV11-3; clone_size: NA; d_call: NA; cdr3_nt: TGTGCCAGCAGCTTAGCGGGATTTAGCACAGATACGCAGTATTTT; cdr3_aa: CASSLAGFSTDTQYF
j_call: TRBJ1-3; v_call: TRBV3-1/TRBV3-2; clone_size: NA; d_call: NA; cdr3_nt: TGTGCCAGCAGCCCCGCGGGAGCTGGAAACACCATATATTTT; cdr3_aa: CASSPAGAGNTIYF
j_call: TRBJ1-5; v_call: TRBV5-6; clone_size: NA; d_call: NA; cdr3_nt: TGTGCCAGCAGCTTCGGGACAACCAATCAGCCCCAGCATTTT; cdr3_aa: CASSFGTTNQPQHF
j_call: TRBJ2-5; v_call: TRBV4-1; clone_size: few; d_call: NA; cdr3_nt: TGCGCCAGCAGCCAAGTTCTGGCAGGGGAGACCCAGTACTTC; cdr3_aa: CASSQVLAGETQYF
j_call: TRBJ2-1; v_call: TRBV21-1; clone_size: NA; d_call: NA; cdr3_nt: TGTGCCAGCAGCAGGCGGGAGGGCGCCTACAATGAGCAGTTCTTC; cdr3_aa: CASSRREGAYNEQFF
j_call: TRBJ2-2; v_call: TRBV19; clone_size: NA; d_call: NA; cdr3_nt: TGTGCCAGTAGTATAGGCGGGATAATGACCGGGGAGCTGTTTTTT; cdr3_aa: CASSIGGIMTGELFF
j_call: TRBJ2-5; v_call: TRBV9; clone_size: NA; d_call: TRBD2; cdr3_nt: TGTGCCAGCAGCGGACTAGCGGGGGGGAGGGAGACCCAGTACTTC; cdr3_aa: CASSGLAGGRETQYF
j_call: TRBJ1-2; v_call: TRBV30; clone_size: NA; d_call: NA; cdr3_nt: TGTGCCTGGAGACCTCACAATGGCTACACCTTC; cdr3_aa: CAWRPHNGYTF
j_call: TRBJ1-2; v_call: TRBV6-5; clone_size: NA; d_call: NA; cdr3_nt: TGTGCCAGCAGTACCGACCCGGGAGGTGGCTACACCTTC; cdr3_aa: CASSTDPGGGYTF
j_call: TRBJ1-5; v_call: TRBV19; clone_size: once; d_call: NA; cdr3_nt: TGTGCCAGTACCCCTGGGGGGGGCGGTCAGCCCCAGCATTTT; cdr3_aa: CASTPGGGGQPQHF
j_call: TRBJ2-2; v_call: TRBV6-5; clone_size: NA; d_call: NA; cdr3_nt: TGTGCCAGCAGTTACGCGAGGGCTAGTCTCGGGGAGCTGTTTTTT; cdr3_aa: CASSYARASLGELFF
j_call: TRBJ2-1; v_call: TRBV28; clone_size: NA; d_call: TRBD2; cdr3_nt: TGTGCCAGCAGTTTTGGACTAGCGGGATCCTACAATGAGCAGTTCTTC; cdr3_aa: CASSFGLAGSYNEQFF
j_call: TRBJ2-7; v_call: TRBV6-6; clone_size: NA; d_call: NA; cdr3_nt: TGTGCCAGCACCCCGGGACTCAAGACCCTCTACGAGCAGTACTTC; cdr3_aa: CASTPGLKTLYEQYF
j_call: TRBJ1-2; v_call: TRBV25-1; clone_size: NA; d_call: NA; cdr3_nt: TGTGCCAGCAGTGAAACAGGGACCAACTATGGCTACACCTTC; cdr3_aa: CASSETGTNYGYTF
j_call: TRBJ1-6; v_call: TRBV5-4; clone_size: NA; d_call: NA; cdr3_nt: TGTGCCAGCAGCGAGGCTAGGACTTGGGCCGATAATTCACCCCTCCACTTT; cdr3_aa: CASSEARTWADNSPLHF
j_call: TRBJ1-2; v_call: TRBV6-1; clone_size: NA; d_call: TRBD1; cdr3_nt: TGTGCCAGCAGTAAAGCTACAGGGGGGGATGGCTACACCTTC; cdr3_aa: CASSKATGGDGYTF
j_call: TRBJ2-3; v_call: TRBV11-2; clone_size: NA; d_call: NA; cdr3_nt: TGTGCCAGCAGGCCCGGGGGAAGCACAGATACGCAGTATTTT; cdr3_aa: CASRPGGSTDTQYF
j_call: TRBJ1-5; v_call: TRBV12-3/TRBV12-4; clone_size: NA; d_call: NA; cdr3_nt: TGTGCCAGCAGTTTAGAAGAGGTTCAGCCCCAGCATTTT; cdr3_aa: CASSLEEVQPQHF
j_call: TRBJ1-2; v_call: TRBV7-3; clone_size: NA; d_call: TRBD1; cdr3_nt: TGTGCCAGCTTTGGGTTTTTAGATTCGACAGGGCTCTATGGCTACACCTTC; cdr3_aa: CASFGFLDSTGLYGYTF
j_call: TRBJ1-1; v_call: TRBV5-1; clone_size: NA; d_call: TRBD1; cdr3_nt: TGCGCCAGCAGCAGAGGACAGGGAGATACTGAAGCTTTCTTT; cdr3_aa: CASSRGQGDTEAFF
j_call: TRBJ1-5; v_call: TRBV5-1; clone_size: NA; d_call: NA; cdr3_nt: TGCGCCAGCAGCTTGCAGCCGGAGAATCAGCCCCAGCATTTT; cdr3_aa: CASSLQPENQPQHF
j_call: TRBJ1-4; v_call: TRBV5-1; clone_size: NA; d_call: NA; cdr3_nt: TGCGCCAGCAGCTTGGTGGGCTCCCAGGAAAAACTGTTTTTT; cdr3_aa: CASSLVGSQEKLFF
j_call: TRBJ1-6; v_call: TRBV19; clone_size: NA; d_call: NA; cdr3_nt: TGTGCCACCCAGACAAGCAGCTCCTATAATTCACCCCTCCACTTT; cdr3_aa: CATQTSSSYNSPLHF
j_call: TRBJ1-2; v_call: TRBV19; clone_size: NA; d_call: NA; cdr3_nt: TGTGCCAGTAGTATAACCCATCGAACGGCGATTGGAGATGGCTACACCTTC; cdr3_aa: CASSITHRTAIGDGYTF
j_call: TRBJ2-2; v_call: TRBV11-1; clone_size: NA; d_call: TRBD1; cdr3_nt: TGTGCCAGCAGGCGGACAGGCGCGAACACCGGGGAGCTGTTTTTT; cdr3_aa: CASRRTGANTGELFF
j_call: TRBJ2-1; v_call: TRBV11-3; clone_size: NA; d_call: TRBD2; cdr3_nt: TGTGCCAGCAGCTTAGCCCAGCGGGGCTACAATGAGCAGTTCTTC; cdr3_aa: CASSLAQRGYNEQFF
j_call: TRBJ2-2; v_call: TRBV11-1; clone_size: NA; d_call: TRBD2; cdr3_nt: TGTGCCAGCAGCTTATGGGGGGGTACCGGGGAGCTGTTTTTT; cdr3_aa: CASSLWGGTGELFF
j_call: TRBJ2-1; v_call: TRBV10-3; clone_size: NA; d_call: TRBD1; cdr3_nt: TGTGCCATCAGTCCCGGTACAGGGGGCACGTCCTACAATGAGCAGTTCTTC; cdr3_aa: CAISPGTGGTSYNEQFF